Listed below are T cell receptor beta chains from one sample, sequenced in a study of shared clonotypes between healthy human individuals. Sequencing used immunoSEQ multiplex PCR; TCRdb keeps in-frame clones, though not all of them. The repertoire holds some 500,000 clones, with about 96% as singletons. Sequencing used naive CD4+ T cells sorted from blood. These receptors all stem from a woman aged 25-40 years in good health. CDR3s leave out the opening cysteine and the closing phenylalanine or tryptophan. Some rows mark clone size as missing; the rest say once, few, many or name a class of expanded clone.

ASSSGGSDSYEQY	TRBV28	TRBJ2-7	.	13
ASSWGQGVTEAF	TRBV5-1	TRBJ1-1	.	12
ASSRSQGIVYEQY	TRBV4-1	TRBJ2-7	.	13
ASSLTGGPDTQY	TRBV7-3	TRBJ2-3	once	12
ASSQSGQNQPQH	TRBV6-6	TRBJ1-5	.	12
ASSLAPGYTDTQY	TRBV7-6	TRBJ2-3	.	13
AISWTGSYEQY	TRBV10-3	TRBJ2-7	.	11
AWSPASSRSGRFEDTQY	TRBV30	TRBJ2-3	.	17
ASSPTGRRAF	TRBV14	TRBJ1-1	.	10
ASRDGARQGNQPQH	TRBV28	TRBJ1-5	.	14
SVRSTGSIDGYT	TRBV29-1	TRBJ1-2	.	12
ASSLDREPGGTEAF	TRBV28	TRBJ1-1	.	14
ASSTTSGLQF	TRBV19	TRBJ2-1	.	10
ASNTGIPYEQY	TRBV28	TRBJ2-7	.	11
ASRTNWGANTGELF	TRBV7-2	TRBJ2-2	.	14
AISDPGTSGSYEQY	TRBV10-3	TRBJ2-7	.	14
ASSYSRGFSNQPQH	TRBV6-7	TRBJ1-5	.	14
ASLGTGPLYSYEQY	TRBV28	TRBJ2-7	.	14
ASIERAAYNEQF	TRBV28	TRBJ2-1	.	12
ASSGDGSFSYEQY	TRBV5-4	TRBJ2-7	.	13
ASSYPKTRDRGTDTQY	TRBV7-9	TRBJ2-3	.	16
ASSLIHPRAYEQY	TRBV11-2	TRBJ2-7	few	13
AISISGDQETQY	TRBV10-3	TRBJ2-5	.	12
ASSPWTSVNEQF	TRBV9	TRBJ2-1	once	12
SVDANTEAF	TRBV29-1	TRBJ1-1	.	9
ASRPGGQETQY	TRBV27	TRBJ2-5	.	11
ASSPLGTGGENTEAF	TRBV5-1	TRBJ1-1	once	15
ASSKRLGQNTEAF	TRBV7-9	TRBJ1-1	.	13
SVGFNEQF	TRBV29-1	TRBJ2-1	.	8
AISEAGRAHQPQH	TRBV10-3	TRBJ1-5	.	13
ASSDVGADGYT	TRBV2	TRBJ1-2	.	11
ASSSRPQDFYQETQY	TRBV5-1	TRBJ2-5	once	15
ASSPMQGTGELF	TRBV19	TRBJ2-2	.	12
ASSLAGRLAGANTGELF	TRBV5-1	TRBJ2-2	.	17
ASSLSTGPEKLF	TRBV27	TRBJ1-4	once	12
ASSTRTGLREKLF	TRBV5-6	TRBJ1-4	once	13
ASSLRTGTTDTQY	TRBV27	TRBJ2-3	.	13
ASSLKGTGGRETQY	TRBV27	TRBJ2-5	.	14
AGSVRGGQDNYGYT	TRBV7-2	TRBJ1-2	.	14
ASSPEVTLRISGNTIY	TRBV18	TRBJ1-3	.	16